Listed here are 15 T cell receptor beta chains from one sample, sequenced in a study of T cells after yellow fever vaccination. TCRdb re-analysed the 5' RACE reads in MiXCR, keeping a single row per CDR3 protein. There are almost 30,000 distinct CDR3 sequences in the sample; approximately 6.5% occur only once, and just under 25% lies in the top ten. The sample consisted of PBMCs, either bulk or a sorted T-cell subset (CD4+, CD8+, memory, or dextramer-sorted; not recorded which), taken on the day of the yellow fever booster vaccination. The receptors here all came from a man under 40 who received the YFV17D yellow fever vaccine.

This clonotype was counted only a few times. The CDR3 coding sequence is TGTGCCAGCAGCCCGGGCCCCTCCTGGTCTGGGGCCAACGTCCTGACTTTC. Encoded protein: CASSPGPSWSGANVLTF. This chain joins TRBV7-2 and TRBJ2-6; D is uncertain. Per germline, CDR1 SGHTA and CDR2 FQGNSA. V lost 5 bases, J lost 1 base, and 15 bases lay in between. This CDR3 spans 17 amino acids.

The rearrangement uses TRBV4-3 and TRBJ2-7, with 7 bases matching TRBD2. Germline V gives CDR1 LGHNA, CDR2 YSLEER. The V segment lost 0 bases and the J segment 6 bases; nucleotides outside the gene matches: 8. The CDR3 is made up of 15 amino acids. This chain's CDR3 is CASSQDGGDSGEQYF. CDR3 coding DNA: TGCGCCAGCAGCCAAGATGGGGGGGACTCTGGCGAGCAGTACTTC.

In this sample, this clonotype turned up many times. This chain links TRBV20-1 with TRBJ2-7; tentatively, D is TRBD1 or TRBD2 (5 bases each). Germline CDR1 DFQATT, CDR2 SNEGSKA (reference sequence). V lost 4 bases and J lost 2, with 12 bases in between. The CDR3 runs 13 residues. The CDR3 DNA reads as TGCAGTGCTAAGGGGAGCATGACCTACGAGCAGTACTTC. The encoded protein is CSAKGSMTYEQYF.

In this sample, this clonotype turned up many times. This chain links TRBV12-3 or TRBV12-4 with TRBJ2-5, with 10 bases lining up with TRBD1. Trimming removed 0 bases from V and 4 bases from J; junction bases left unmatched: 2. CDR3 length equals 15 residues. The CDR3 spells CASSLAGDRGETQYF. In DNA, the CDR3 is TGTGCCAGCAGTTTAGCAGGGGACAGGGGAGAGACCCAGTACTTC.

This clonotype was seen ten or more times. The rearrangement uses TRBV10-3 and TRBJ2-7; D gene ambiguous. The CDR3 totals 15 residues. V was trimmed by 0 bases and J by 0 bases, leaving 9 bases between them. CDR1 ENHRY and CDR2 SYGVKD come from the germline V gene. CDR3 in amino acids: CAISESQRHSYEQYF. For the CDR3, the DNA is TGTGCCATCAGTGAGTCTCAGCGACACTCCTACGAGCAGTACTTC.

By share of the sample, this clonotype is medium-sized. This chain joins TRBV7-9 and TRBJ1-2; D is possibly TRBD1 (6 bases). Germline V gene data show CDR1 as SEHNR and CDR2 as FQNEAQ (reference sequence). With 6 bases removed from V and 2 bases from J, the gap between germline ends came to 10 bases. This CDR3 region has 13 residues. CDR3 loop: CASSGQLNYGYTF. The DNA of the CDR3 is TGTGCCAGCAGTGGACAGCTGAACTATGGCTACACCTTC.

In its sample, this clonotype was seen a few times. The chain employs TRBV19 and TRBJ1-1; possibly TRBD1 for D (5 bases). Between the trimmed V and J ends, which lost 3 bases and 0 bases, there was a span of 8 bases. The CDR3 is 14 amino acids. Germline CDR1 is LNHDA and CDR2 is SQIVND (reference sequence). CDR3 residues: CASSIKGLNTEAFF. CDR3 bases: TGTGCCAGTAGTATTAAGGGACTGAACACTGAAGCTTTCTTT.

This clonotype appeared many times. The J gene is TRBJ1-1, the V gene TRBV5-5, with 9 bases that match TRBD1. V was pared by 3 bases and J by 3 bases, with 6 bases of the junction left unmatched. The CDR3 loop spans 15 amino acids. Germline CDR1 reads SGHKS; CDR2 reads YYEKEE (reference sequence). The DNA for the CDR3 is TGTGCCAGCAGCTACCGCTGGACAGGGGACACTGAAGCTTTCTTT. Its protein product is CASSYRWTGDTEAFF.

V is TRBV29-1 and J is TRBJ2-2; TRBD2 matches at 9 bases. The germline gives CDR1 SQVTM, CDR2 ANQGSEA. CDR3 length: 15 amino acids. V dropped 6 bases and J dropped 7; count of bases not matched to a gene: 12. In nucleotides, the CDR3 is TGCAGCGTCACCCGTGGTAGCGGGAGAATCGGGGAGCTGTTTTTT. Amino acid sequence: CSVTRGSGRIGELFF.

CDR3 loop: CASSRLDLLGRQFF. The CDR3 region has the DNA TGTGCCAGCAGTCGACTGGACTTGCTGGGCCGTCAGTTCTTC. V and J are TRBV27 and TRBJ2-1; possibly TRBD2 for D (5 bases). In germline, CDR1 is MNHEY, CDR2 SMNVEV (reference sequence). The length of the CDR3 is 14 residues. Trimming took 5 bases from V and 13 from J, leaving 21 bases between them.

Ten or more counts support this clonotype. The CDR3 sequence: CASSLRTGMRAEAFF. The DNA of the CDR3 is TGTGCCAGCAGCCTACGGACAGGGATGAGGGCTGAAGCTTTCTTT. The chain carries TRBV11-2 and TRBJ1-1; 8 bases are a match to TRBD1. Germline V gives CDR1 SGHAT, CDR2 FQNNGV. The V and J ends lost 5 bases and 6 bases, in that order; junction bases with no gene match: 11. This CDR3 contains 15 residues.

Of note for this clonotype: A read error may account for a junction end that differs from germline. The chain combines TRBV7-7 with TRBJ1-6; 7 nucleotides line up with TRBD1. CDR1 is SSHAT, CDR2 FNYEAQ, per germline (reference sequence). The CDR3 length is 13 residues. CDR3 residues: CASRGGNNSPLHF. In DNA, the CDR3 is TGTGCTAGCAGGGGGGGAAATAATTCACCCCTCCACTTT.

This clonotype was found many times. The chain links TRBV15 to TRBJ2-5, with TRBD2 matching over 9 bases. Germline loops: CDR1 LNHNV, CDR2 YYDKDF (reference sequence). Trimming cost V 3 bases and J 4 bases; bases outside gene matches: 6. The CDR3 spans 15 residues. CDR3 in amino acids: CATSRMGAGGETQYF. The DNA for the CDR3 is TGTGCCACCAGCAGGATGGGAGCGGGAGGAGAGACCCAGTACTTC. Variable domain in full (rest from reference TRBV15 and TRBJ2-5): DAMVIQNPRYQVTQFGKPVTLSCSQTLNHNVMYWYQQKSSQAPKLLFHYYDKDFNNEADTPDNFQSRRPNTSFCFLDIRSPGLGDTAMYLCATSRMGAGGETQYFGPGTRLLVL.

V and J are TRBV20-1 and TRBJ2-1; D may match TRBD1 or TRBD2 (5 bases each). This CDR3 has 11 residues. In germline, CDR1 is DFQATT, CDR2 SNEGSKA (reference sequence). This CDR3 is CTAAGTHEQFF. In nucleotides, the CDR3 is TGCACAGCGGCCGGGACGCATGAGCAGTTCTTC.

This clonotype was observed many times. This sequence joins TRBV6-5 and TRBJ2-1; 11 bases match TRBD2. With V trimmed by 6 bases and J by 1 base, 5 bases remained unmatched. Germline V lookup: CDR1 MNHEY, CDR2 SVGAGI. The CDR3 is made up of 16 amino acids. The CDR3 is CASSRLAGQSYNEQFF. The CDR3 DNA is TGTGCCAGCAGCCGACTAGCGGGACAATCCTACAATGAGCAGTTCTTC.